This T cell receptor (beta chain) was captured in a study of control samples from healthy donors and cancer patients. CDR1 and CDR2 (germline): LNHNV, YYDKDF (reference sequence). Trimming cost V 5 bases and J 5 bases; bases outside gene matches: 2. The CDR3 totals 12 residues. Clones were read by immunoSEQ multiplex PCR, and TCRdb kept only the in-frame ones, dropping some. This sample carries 100,000 to 150,000 clones, about 89% of them seen once, and the ten largest clones take roughly 2.8%. This clone was counted a single time. The receptor was derived from a man between 60 and 70 years old in good health. Sequencing used blood. The chain uses TRBV15 and TRBJ2-7; 8 nucleotides match TRBD1. In DNA, the CDR3 is TGTGCCACCAGCCGACAGGGGAACGAGCAGTACTTC. It codes for CATSRQGNEQYF.